The next 25 T cell receptor beta chains were all read from a single sample in a study of blood T cell repertoires in COVID-19. Only in-frame clones appear in the TCRdb table, and some are missing; sequencing was by immunoSEQ multiplex PCR. This sample has 200,000 or so clones, with 89% found just once. The source material was peripheral blood. The receptor source for this set is a man aged 60 to 75 who had recovered from COVID-19.

The chain uses TRBV29-1 and TRBJ2-1; no firm D call. The CDR3 runs 13 residues. Trimming removed 7 bases at V and 7 bases at J, with 17 bases between. The germline gives CDR1 SQVTM, CDR2 ANQGSEA. The CDR3 nucleotides read TGCAGCGATCTACCCCCTACGGTTAATGAGCAGTTCTTC. It translates to CSDLPPTVNEQFF.

The chain is built from TRBV6-2 or TRBV6-3 and TRBJ2-7, with 8 bases fitting TRBD2. The germline CDR1 and CDR2 sequences are MNHEY and SVGEGT. This CDR3 is 14 amino acids long. Trimming at V came to 2 bases and at J to 3 bases, leaving 3 bases not matched to a gene. This CDR3 is CASSYGLAGYEQYF. The CDR3 DNA sequence: TGTGCCAGCAGTTACGGGCTAGCGGGCTACGAGCAGTACTTC.

The chain employs TRBV6-2 or TRBV6-3 and TRBJ2-1, with TRBD2 matching over 12 bases. Germline V lookup: CDR1 MNHEY, CDR2 SVGEGT. The J segment lost 6 bases and the V segment lost 5 bases, leaving 5 bases of the junction unmatched. The CDR3 is made up of 15 amino acids. CDR3 protein: CASSLRLAGANEQFF. In DNA form, the CDR3 reads TGTGCCAGCAGTCTCAGACTAGCGGGAGCCAATGAGCAGTTCTTC.

To note about this clone: The sample carries other DNA sequences with the same CDR3. This chain joins TRBV27 and TRBJ2-6; 7 nucleotides line up with TRBD1. The CDR3 has 17 amino acids. Trimming took 0 bases from V and 0 from J; bases not matched to a gene: 2. Germline assignment: CDR1 MNHEY and CDR2 SMNVEV (reference sequence). For the CDR3, the DNA is TGTGCCAGCAGTTTATCGGCAGGGGGCTCTGGGGCCAACGTCCTGACTTTC. It codes for CASSLSAGGSGANVLTF. The full variable domain, its missing parts supplied by reference TRBV27 and TRBJ2-6, is EAQVTQNPRYLITVTGKKLTVTCSQNMNHEYMSWYRQDPGLGLRQIYYSMNVEVTDKGDVPEGYKVSRKEKRNFPLILESPSPNQTSLYFCASSLSAGGSGANVLTFGAGSRLTVL.

This clone was observed a few times. The V and J genes are TRBV4-3 and TRBJ2-3, with D possibly being TRBD2 (5 bases). The CDR3 loop spans 16 amino acids. Deletions cut 8 bases from V and 0 bases from J, with 18 bases between. Per germline, CDR1 LGHNA and CDR2 YSLEER. CDR3 nucleotides: TGCGCCAGCTCCCCAAGTCCGGGAACTAGCACAGATACGCAGTATTTT. This encodes CASSPSPGTSTDTQYF.

This sequence joins TRBV9 and TRBJ1-2; maybe TRBD1 (6 bases). Germline V gene sequence: CDR1 SGDLS, CDR2 YYNGEE. CDR3 length equals 16 residues. Trimming pared 4 bases from V and 4 bases from J, leaving 20 bases between. CDR3 nucleotides: TGTGCCAGCAGCTTTACTACTACAGGGCCTGGCTATGGCTACACCTTC. Protein: CASSFTTTGPGYGYTF.

This sequence joins TRBV11-3 and TRBJ2-3; TRBD1 matches at 10 bases. Germline V gives CDR1 SGHNT, CDR2 YENEEA. With V trimmed by 5 bases and J by 6 bases, 5 bases remained unmatched. This CDR3 is built from 14 residues. CDR3 residues: CASSLRQGADTQYF. CDR3 in DNA: TGTGCCAGCAGCCTAAGACAGGGGGCCGATACGCAGTATTTT.

This clone has just a few counts. This sequence joins TRBV6-5 and TRBJ2-2; tentatively, D is TRBD2 (6 bases). V lost 4 bases and J lost 3, with 15 bases in between. The CDR3 runs to 16 residues. The germline V gene has CDR1 MNHEY and CDR2 SVGAGI. The chain's CDR3 is CASSLISGGDTGELFF. For the CDR3, the DNA is TGTGCCAGCAGTTTAATCAGCGGAGGGGACACCGGGGAGCTGTTTTTT.

This clone was counted once. The rearrangement links TRBV6-5 to TRBJ1-6; D not certain. This CDR3 comprises 14 residues. Trimming took 9 bases from V and 7 from J, leaving 16 bases between them. Per the germline V gene, CDR1 is MNHEY and CDR2 is SVGAGI. CDR3 in amino acids: CASGTTAANSPLHF. CDR3 sequence (DNA): TGTGCCAGTGGAACTACAGCGGCCAATTCACCCCTCCACTTT.

The DNA for the CDR3 is TGTGCCAGCAGCGCTTTGCCGGGACAGGCGACGAACACTGAAGCTTTCTTT. The encoded protein is CASSALPGQATNTEAFF. The J gene is TRBJ1-1, the V gene TRBV7-9; TRBD1 agrees at 8 bases. The length of the CDR3 is 17 residues. The V segment lost 5 bases and the J segment 1 base; nucleotides outside the gene matches: 12. CDR1 is SEHNR and CDR2 is FQNEAQ in the germline V gene (reference sequence).

The V call is TRBV3-1 (or the pseudogene TRBV3-2), the J call TRBJ1-4, with D possibly TRBD1 on 6 matching bases. The germline V and J ends were trimmed by 2 bases and 9 bases, with 16 bases remaining between them. This CDR3 region has 15 residues. Per the germline V gene, CDR1 is LGHDT and CDR2 is YNNKEL (reference sequence). The CDR3 is CASSQQSGTTKKLFF. In DNA, the CDR3 is TGTGCCAGCAGCCAACAATCCGGGACAACGAAAAAACTGTTTTTT.

The chain is built from TRBV3-1 (or the pseudogene TRBV3-2) and TRBJ2-7; 11 nucleotides agree with TRBD2. CDR1 and CDR2 from the germline V gene are LGHDT and YNNKEL (reference sequence). The CDR3 extends over 14 amino acids. V lost 6 bases, J lost 2 bases, and 3 bases stayed unmatched. Written as DNA, the CDR3 is TGTGCCAGCAGGCTTAGCGGGGGGGCCTACGAGCAGTACTTC. This codes for CASRLSGGAYEQYF.

The V gene is TRBV6-5, the J gene TRBJ1-4; 7 nucleotides match TRBD1. This CDR3 contains 14 residues. V lost 6 bases, J lost 10 bases, and 11 bases stayed unmatched. Germline values: CDR1 MNHEY, CDR2 SVGAGI. DNA of the CDR3: TGTGCCAGCAGCCCCACATACTCAGGGGGAAAACTGTTTTTT. Translating it yields CASSPTYSGGKLFF.

J is TRBJ1-2 and V is TRBV19; 8 positions agree with TRBD1. The CDR3 spans 15 residues. Germline CDR1 is LNHDA and CDR2 is SQIVND (reference sequence). V lost 4 bases and J lost 5; bases outside the gene matches: 9. The CDR3 loop is CASSTGQGGRYGYTF. The CDR3 bases are TGTGCCAGTAGTACTGGACAGGGAGGAAGGTATGGCTACACCTTC.

The chain links TRBV6-6 to TRBJ2-7; tentatively, D is TRBD1 (6 bases). Per the germline V gene, CDR1 is MNHNY and CDR2 is SVGAGI (reference sequence). This CDR3 spans 12 amino acids. Trimming removed 6 bases at V and 8 bases at J, with 14 bases between. The CDR3 DNA sequence: TGTGCCAGCAGCCCTGGACAGAAGAAGCAGTACTTC. Encoded protein: CASSPGQKKQYF.

The chain carries TRBV7-8 and TRBJ1-2, with D unresolved. The CDR3 is 13 residues long. CDR1 is SGHVS and CDR2 is FQNEAQ in the germline V gene. The V end was cut by 0 bases, the J end by 7 bases, with 9 bases between. The CDR3 loop is CASSLALQSGYTF. CDR3 DNA sequence: TGTGCCAGCAGCTTAGCCCTACAGAGTGGCTACACCTTC.

The J gene is TRBJ1-1, the V gene TRBV27; D is possibly TRBD1 (5 bases). The V end was cut by 6 bases, the J end by 3 bases, with 11 bases between. The V gene's germline CDR1 is MNHEY and CDR2 SMNVEV (reference sequence). CDR3 size: 13 residues. The CDR3 DNA reads as TGTGCCAGCAGGGGCAGGGATTACACTGAAGCTTTCTTT. This translates into CASRGRDYTEAFF.

The chain employs TRBV28 and TRBJ1-1, with TRBD1 matching over 8 bases. This CDR3 is 15 amino acids long. CDR1 is MDHEN and CDR2 is SYDVKM in the germline V gene. Losses at the gene ends were 6 bases for V and 4 bases for J; bases not matched to a gene: 10. CDR3 in amino acids: CASSVGSRGPTEAFF. In nucleotides, the CDR3 is TGTGCCAGCAGCGTCGGGTCCAGGGGGCCCACTGAAGCTTTCTTT.

A few counts support this clone. V and J are TRBV11-2 and TRBJ2-1; 13 nucleotides line up with TRBD2. V gave up 4 bases and J gave up 15 bases; unmatched junction bases: 9. The CDR3 consists of 14 residues. Germline V lookup: CDR1 SGHAT, CDR2 FQNNGV. The CDR3 reads CASSSLTSGGLSFF. CDR3 nucleotide sequence: TGTGCCAGCAGCTCGTTGACTAGCGGGGGGCTATCGTTCTTC.

The chain uses TRBV6-2 or TRBV6-3 and TRBJ2-2, with 7 bases matching TRBD1. The CDR3 covers 15 residues. V dropped 5 bases and J dropped 4; count of bases not matched to a gene: 7. CDR1 is MNHEY, CDR2 SVGEGT, per germline. The CDR3 coding sequence is TGTGCCAGCAGTACGCCGGGACAGTTCACCGGGGAGCTGTTTTTT. Amino acids: CASSTPGQFTGELFF.

The chain uses TRBV2 and TRBJ1-2, with D possibly TRBD1 on 6 matching bases. The germline CDR1 and CDR2 sequences are SNHLY and FYNNEI. There are 15 residues in the CDR3. V was trimmed by 4 bases and J by 5 bases, leaving 17 bases between them. The chain's CDR3 is CASSGGGGEIYGYTF. In DNA, the CDR3 is TGTGCCAGCAGTGGGGGCGGGGGCGAAATTTATGGCTACACCTTC.

This CDR3 reads CASRDRLNYGYTF. The DNA for the CDR3 is TGTGCCAGCAGGGACAGACTTAACTATGGCTACACCTTC. The chain combines TRBV2 with TRBJ1-2, with D perhaps TRBD1 (6 bases). CDR3 length: 13 residues. Per germline, CDR1 SNHLY and CDR2 FYNNEI. V was pared by 6 bases and J by 1 base, with 9 bases between.

The chain uses TRBV19 and TRBJ1-2, with unresolved D. CDR1 is LNHDA and CDR2 is SQIVND in the germline V gene (reference sequence). This CDR3 has 13 amino acids. Between the trimmed V and J ends, which lost 7 bases and 2 bases, there was a span of 11 bases. CDR3 coding DNA: TGTGCCAGTAACCGCGCGGGGAACTATGGCTACACCTTC. Protein product: CASNRAGNYGYTF. Full variable domain (missing parts from reference TRBV19 and TRBJ1-2): DGGITQSPKYLFRKEGQNVTLSCEQNLNHDAMYWYRQDPGQGLRLIYYSQIVNDFQKGDIAEGYSVSREKKESFPLTVTSAQKNPTAFYLCASNRAGNYGYTFGSGTRLTVV.

The chain recombines TRBV9 with TRBJ2-7; 11 bases are a match to TRBD2. Germline CDR1 reads SGDLS; CDR2 reads YYNGEE. Germline trimming cut 3 bases from V and 6 bases from J; bases unmatched to any gene: 5. The CDR3 totals 14 residues. The CDR3 region has the DNA TGTGCCAGCAGCGGGGGACTAGCGGTGAGCGAGCAGTACTTC. This codes for CASSGGLAVSEQYF.

This chain uses TRBV9 with TRBJ1-1, with D possibly being TRBD1 (6 bases). The germline CDR1 and CDR2 sequences are SGDLS and YYNGEE. V was pared by 2 bases and J by 0 bases, with 20 bases between. The CDR3 runs to 18 residues. The CDR3 sequence is CASSVSPTLGQMNTEAFF. CDR3 DNA sequence: TGTGCCAGCAGCGTTTCCCCAACACTCGGACAGATGAACACTGAAGCTTTCTTT.